Shown below are 27 T cell receptor beta chains from a single sample sequenced in a study of shared clonotypes between healthy human individuals. Method: immunoSEQ multiplex PCR; TCRdb's copy keeps in-frame clones and lacks some. Of some 500,000 clones in the sample, roughly 80% were seen once. Source material: PBMCs. The receptors stem from a woman aged 40 to 49 in good health. Some clones in this sample may be carry-over from other donors' samples.

A word on this clone: A far larger clone is a single base away, which makes a read error likely. The chain links TRBV18 to TRBJ1-1; D remains ambiguous. Germline V lookup: CDR1 KGHSH, CDR2 LQKENI. This CDR3 has 12 amino acids. Trimming pared 1 base from V and 7 bases from J, leaving 7 bases between. This CDR3 is CASSPQGVEAFF. The CDR3 nucleotides are TGTGCCAGCTCACCACAGGGTGTTGAAGCTTTCTTT.

This clone was observed at least ten times. The V gene is TRBV5-6, the J gene TRBJ2-7; TRBD2 is a possible D gene (5 bases). Germline-derived CDR1 and CDR2 are SGHDT and YYEEEE. CDR3 length equals 13 residues. The ends were cut back, 3 bases at V and 5 bases at J, with 12 bases in the middle. Here the CDR3 reads CASSSRGYHEQYF. CDR3 DNA: TGTGCCAGCAGCTCCCGGGGTTACCACGAGCAGTACTTC.

This clone was recorded a few times. The chain recombines TRBV25-1 with TRBJ2-3; 10 nucleotides align to TRBD2. Germline-derived CDR1 and CDR2 are MGHDK and SYGVNS. The CDR3 totals 16 residues. With V trimmed by 1 base and J by 0 bases, 1 base remained unmatched. Here the CDR3 DNA reads TGTGCCAGCAGTGAATTGACTAGCGGGAGCACAGATACGCAGTATTTT. This translates into CASSELTSGSTDTQYF.

The CDR3 spells CASSPSWTGGFEQYF. The CDR3 DNA follows: TGTGCCAGTAGCCCTTCGTGGACAGGGGGCTTCGAGCAGTACTTC. The rearrangement uses TRBV19 and TRBJ2-7; the match to TRBD1 covers 11 bases. Germline loops: CDR1 LNHDA, CDR2 SQIVND (reference sequence). The CDR3 loop spans 15 amino acids. V shed 6 bases and J 6 bases; nucleotides not matched to a gene: 10.

Worth noting for this clone: This sequence may be a read error, since a much larger clone differs from it by one base. The V gene is TRBV28, the J gene TRBJ2-2, with 8 bases identical to TRBD1. The CDR3 runs 15 residues. Germline V gives CDR1 MDHEN, CDR2 SYDVKM. V shed 6 bases, J shed 4 bases, and the junction held 7 bases outside the gene matches. CDR3 region: CASSRRTGSTGELFF. For the CDR3, the DNA is TGTGCCAGCAGCCGTCGGACAGGGTCCACCGGGGAGCTGTTTTTT.

CDR3 sequence: CASSFYRGETVGYTF. DNA of the CDR3: TGTGCCAGCAGTTTCTACAGGGGGGAGACAGTTGGCTACACCTTC. The chain employs TRBV28 and TRBJ1-2, with TRBD1 matching 8 bases. Germline loops: CDR1 MDHEN, CDR2 SYDVKM. This CDR3 is built from 15 residues. Trimming at V came to 3 bases and at J to 7 bases, leaving 10 bases not matched to a gene.

This clone was found a few times. The chain uses TRBV2 and TRBJ1-2; TRBD1 matches 7 bases. The germline V gene has CDR1 SNHLY and CDR2 FYNNEI. This CDR3 spans 13 amino acids. V lost 6 bases, J lost 5 bases, and 6 bases stayed unmatched. The CDR3 loop reads CASRGTGDYGYTF. CDR3 bases: TGTGCCAGCAGAGGAACAGGGGATTATGGCTACACCTTC.

The sample holds a few counts of this clone. The V call is TRBV7-3, the J call TRBJ2-7; D may be TRBD1 (5 bases). The CDR3 consists of 15 residues. V lost 5 bases and J lost 2, with 16 bases in between. CDR1 and CDR2 (germline): SGHTA, FQGTGA. The CDR3, as DNA: TGTGCCAGCAGCCCCCCGATGGGGCGACCCTACGAGCAGTACTTC. Encoded protein: CASSPPMGRPYEQYF.

The chain recombines TRBV28 with TRBJ2-7; D gene ambiguous. V gave up 1 base and J gave up 4 bases, with 5 bases separating them. Per germline, CDR1 MDHEN and CDR2 SYDVKM. The CDR3 runs to 12 residues. CDR3 in DNA: TGTGCCAGCAGTTTATTACAATACGAGCAGTACTTC. Amino acid sequence: CASSLLQYEQYF.

The chain employs TRBV25-1 and TRBJ2-2; 9 nucleotides line up with TRBD2. The junction had 8 bases not matched to a gene; V was cut back by 4 bases and J by 5 bases. The CDR3 spans 16 residues. Germline CDR1 is MGHDK and CDR2 is SYGVNS. The CDR3 loop reads CASSGGLADYTGELFF. Here the CDR3 DNA reads TGTGCCAGCAGTGGGGGACTAGCCGATTATACCGGGGAGCTGTTTTTT.

Remarks on this clone: It may be a read error: a sequence one base away is much more abundant. The rearrangement joins TRBV6-6 to TRBJ2-3, with D unclear. Looked up from germline, CDR1 is MNHNY and CDR2 is SVGAGI (reference sequence). This CDR3 is 16 amino acids long. Trimming shortened V by 6 bases and J by 2 bases, and 18 bases separated the two germline ends. Here the CDR3 reads CASSEPHGRTTDTQYF. CDR3 DNA: TGTGCCAGCAGCGAACCCCACGGAAGGACCACAGATACGCAGTATTTT.

This sequence joins TRBV11-2 and TRBJ2-4; the D is unclear. Germline V CDR1 and CDR2: SGHAT, FQNNGV. With 5 bases removed from V and 5 bases from J, the gap between germline ends came to 16 bases. CDR3 size: 15 residues. The CDR3 DNA reads TGTGCCAGCAGCCCTAACCCATCAAGCCAAAACATTCAGTACTTC. This encodes CASSPNPSSQNIQYF. The complete variable domain, with remaining parts taken from reference TRBV11-2 and TRBJ2-4, reads EAGVAQSPRYKIIEKRQSVAFWCNPISGHATLYWYQQILGQGPKLLIQFQNNGVVDDSQLPKDRFSAERLKGVDSTLKIQPAKLEDSAVYLCASSPNPSSQNIQYFGAGTRLSVL.

In the case of this clone: This probably arose from a read error, given a far larger clone one base away. The chain employs TRBV7-3 and TRBJ2-5; D may be TRBD1 (5 bases). CDR3 length: 13 residues. Germline V gene lookup returns CDR1 SGHTA and CDR2 FQGTGA. Written as DNA, the CDR3 is TGTGCCAGCAGCTTCCAAGCGACAGAGACCCAGCACTTC. Translation: CASSFQATETQHF.

This clone was recorded once. DNA of the CDR3: TGTGCCAGCAGTTATCGGGAGTACACTGAAGCTTTCTTT. It yields the protein CASSYREYTEAFF. This rearrangement joins TRBV6-6 to TRBJ1-1, with no clear D. Looked up from germline, CDR1 is MNHNY and CDR2 is SVGAGI (reference sequence). The CDR3 has 13 amino acids. Trimming shortened V by 3 bases and J by 3 bases, and 8 bases separated the two germline ends.

This clone appeared a few times. A far bigger clonotype differs at one base, so this is likely a read error. The rearrangement links TRBV25-1 to TRBJ2-7, with 10 bases fitting TRBD1. The length of the CDR3 is 14 residues. Germline lookup yields CDR1 MGHDK and CDR2 SYGVNS. The CDR3 DNA is TGTGCCAGCAGTGACCGGGACAGGGGTTACGAGCGGTACTTC. Protein: CASSDRDRGYERYF.

The V gene is TRBV7-6, the J gene TRBJ2-3; 10 bases are shared with TRBD2. V lost 5 bases and J lost 6; bases outside the gene matches: 14. The CDR3 contains 17 residues. Germline assignment: CDR1 SGHVS and CDR2 FNYEAQ. CDR3 residues: CASSQGLLAGASDTQYF. Written as DNA, the CDR3 is TGTGCCAGCAGCCAAGGGCTTCTAGCGGGAGCGTCGGATACGCAGTATTTT.

The V and J genes are TRBV4-3 and TRBJ1-2; TRBD1 is a possible D gene (6 bases). The CDR3 consists of 15 residues. V shed 0 bases and J shed 4 bases, with 12 bases lying between them. CDR1 is LGHNA, CDR2 YSLEER, per germline. CDR3 region: CASSQEWTALYGYTF. The CDR3 DNA sequence: TGCGCCAGCAGCCAAGAATGGACAGCCCTCTATGGCTACACCTTC.

Concerning this clone itself: With only one base between it and a far larger clone, this is likely a read error. This CDR3 is also generated by other DNA sequences in the sample. CDR3 loop: CASTVSGGDYEQYF. The CDR3 DNA is TGCGCCAGCACCGTTAGCGGAGGGGACTACGAGCAGTACTTC. The chain links TRBV28 to TRBJ2-7, with D perhaps TRBD2 (6 bases). CDR1 MDHEN and CDR2 SYDVKM come from the germline V gene. The CDR3 spans 14 residues.

The V call is TRBV27, the J call TRBJ2-7, with 11 bases matching TRBD2. Trimming removed 2 bases from V and 6 bases from J; junction bases left unmatched: 6. CDR1 is MNHEY and CDR2 is SMNVEV in the germline V gene (reference sequence). The CDR3 runs to 15 residues. The CDR3 spells CASSLGVSGRGEQYF. In nucleotides, the CDR3 is TGTGCCAGCAGTTTAGGGGTTAGCGGGAGGGGCGAGCAGTACTTC.

The V and J genes are TRBV28 and TRBJ2-5, with D possibly TRBD2 on 6 matching bases. The end of the DNA aligns better with TRBJ2-7, so the J call may be wrong. Germline CDR1 MDHEN, CDR2 SYDVKM. The CDR3 is 14 residues long. The DNA for the CDR3 is TGTGCCAGCAGTTTTCCCGGGAGAGGCAACGAGCAGTACTTC. The encoded protein is CASSFPGRGNEQYF.

About this clone: This sample includes further DNA sequences coding for the same CDR3. The chain combines TRBV5-1 with TRBJ2-7; D assignment may be TRBD1 or TRBD2 (5 bases each). Germline lookup yields CDR1 SGHRS and CDR2 YFSETQ. Deletions cut 0 bases from V and 2 bases from J, with 9 bases between. This CDR3 contains 14 residues. CDR3 sequence reads: CASSLAQGAYEQYF. In nucleotides, the CDR3 is TGCGCCAGCAGCTTGGCTCAGGGAGCCTACGAGCAGTACTTC.

The chain is built from TRBV9 and TRBJ2-2, with D possibly being TRBD2 (6 bases). V dropped 0 bases and J dropped 4 bases, with 13 bases sitting between them. CDR1 is SGDLS and CDR2 is YYNGEE in the germline V gene. The CDR3 contains 16 residues. CDR3 bases: TGTGCCAGCAGCGTAGCGGGACTCCCAAGCACCGGGGAGCTGTTTTTT. This encodes CASSVAGLPSTGELFF.

The gene calls are TRBV28 and TRBJ2-7; TRBD1 matches 7 bases. In germline, CDR1 is MDHEN, CDR2 SYDVKM. The CDR3 sequence is 16 residues long. Unmatched junction bases numbered 14, after V lost 6 bases and J lost 3 bases. The CDR3 sequence is CASSSPGQMDRYEQYF. The CDR3 region has the DNA TGTGCCAGCAGCTCCCCGGGACAGATGGACCGCTACGAGCAGTACTTC. Full variable domain (rest looked up from reference TRBV28 and TRBJ2-7): DVKVTQSSRYLVKRTGEKVFLECVQDMDHENMFWYRQDPGLGLRLIYFSYDVKMKEKGDIPEGYSVSREKKERFSLILESASTNQTSMYLCASSSPGQMDRYEQYFGPGTRLTVT.

Points on this clone: This likely stems from a read error, as it lies one base from a far larger clone. The CDR3 loop reads CARMRGRSTDTQYF. The CDR3 DNA reads as TGTGCCCGGATGAGGGGGAGAAGCACAGATACGCAGTATTTT. The rearrangement joins TRBV30 to TRBJ2-3, with D perhaps TRBD1 (6 bases). CDR1 and CDR2 (germline): GTSNPN, SVGIG (reference sequence). V was pared by 8 bases and J by 0 bases, with 15 bases between. The CDR3 sequence is 14 residues long.

V gene TRBV9 combines with J gene TRBJ2-6, with TRBD1 matching over 11 bases. Per the germline V gene, CDR1 is SGDLS and CDR2 is YYNGEE. V trimming: 5 bases; J trimming: 3 bases; junction bases outside the gene matches: 4. The CDR3 loop spans 16 amino acids. CDR3 loop: CASSRTGGGGANVLTF. The CDR3 coding sequence is TGTGCCAGCAGTAGGACAGGGGGCGGTGGGGCCAACGTCCTGACTTTC.

In regard to this clone: A read error likely explains this, since a far larger clone differs by one base. The chain links TRBV20-1 to TRBJ2-7, with a possible D match to TRBD1 (5 bases). The CDR3 is 11 residues long. Germline V CDR1 and CDR2: DFQATT, SNEGSKA (reference sequence). CDR3 in DNA: TGCAGTGCTATCAGACAGTACGAGCGGTACTTC. It codes for CSAIRQYERYF.

Comment on this clone: A far larger clone is just one base off, so this is likely a read error. The chain is built from TRBV4-2 and TRBJ2-5, with 9 nucleotides matching TRBD2. TRBJ2-7 matches the DNA end more closely, so the J call is doubtful. Germline CDR1 and CDR2: LGHNA and YNFKEQ. This CDR3 comprises 17 residues. The CDR3 here is CACSLTIPSGTSYEQYF. The CDR3 region has the DNA TGTGCCTGCAGCCTAACGATACCTAGCGGGACCTCCTACGAGCAGTACTTC.